A single sample gave rise to the 9 T cell receptor beta chains below, sequenced in a study of sequential checkpoint blockade in melanoma. The treatment denotes: randomized to nivolumab then ipilimumab (arm A) or the reverse (arm B). Generated by immunoSEQ multiplex PCR, the TCRdb table keeps only in-frame clones and is missing some. The table records over 15,000 clones, over 70% of them present only once. The sequenced sample was CD8+ T cells sorted from blood (inferred from file names), obtained from a patient given nivolumab and ipilimumab in sequence. Receptors were obtained from a human donor with melanoma.

The chain employs TRBV6-5 and TRBJ1-5; D is ambiguous. The CDR3 consists of 12 residues. Trimming pared 5 bases from V and 9 bases from J, leaving 11 bases between. Germline CDR1 is MNHEY and CDR2 is SVGAGI. The CDR3 nucleotides read TGTGCCAGCAGTCCCCCCGGTGGGCCCCAGCATTTT. Its translation is CASSPPGGPQHF.

As for this clone: This specimen includes other DNA sequences encoding the same CDR3. V usage is TRBV27 and J usage is TRBJ2-7; TRBD2 is a possible D gene (6 bases). This CDR3 is built from 14 residues. Germline lookup yields CDR1 MNHEY and CDR2 SMNVEV (reference sequence). V shed 1 base and J shed 0 bases, with 7 bases lying between them. CDR3 DNA sequence: TGTGCCAGCAGTTTATGGGGGGACTCCTACGAGCAGTACTTC. Amino acids: CASSLWGDSYEQYF.

J is TRBJ2-1 and V is TRBV28; 11 bases line up with TRBD2. This CDR3 contains 15 residues. Germline V gene lookup returns CDR1 MDHEN and CDR2 SYDVKM. The J segment lost 5 bases and the V segment lost 6 bases, leaving 6 bases of the junction unmatched. The CDR3 nucleotides read TGTGCCAGCAGGTCTGGGACTAGCGGCAACAATGAGCAGTTCTTC. As protein: CASRSGTSGNNEQFF.

The J gene is TRBJ1-1, the V gene TRBV27, with unresolved D. The CDR3 length is 13 residues. Germline V gene sequence: CDR1 MNHEY, CDR2 SMNVEV (reference sequence). V gave up 3 bases and J gave up 4 bases, with 9 bases separating them. The CDR3 DNA sequence: TGTGCCAGCAGTTTTCGCCTAGGCACTGAAGCTTTCTTT. It yields the protein CASSFRLGTEAFF.

This chain uses TRBV29-1 with TRBJ2-7, with a tentative D call TRBD2 (5 bases). CDR1 is SQVTM, CDR2 ANQGSEA, per germline. Deletions cut 8 bases from V and 1 base from J, with 21 bases between. This CDR3 has 15 amino acids. As DNA, the CDR3 is TGCAGCTATTCCCTGGGGTTAGCGCCATCCTACGAGCAGTACTTC. It codes for CSYSLGLAPSYEQYF.

V usage is TRBV10-1 and J usage is TRBJ1-2; 9 bases are a match to TRBD1. CDR3 length: 14 residues. The V gene's germline CDR1 is WNHNN and CDR2 SYGVQD (reference sequence). V shed 11 bases, J shed 6 bases, and the junction held 13 bases outside the gene matches. The CDR3 DNA is TGCGCCGGCCAGGGGACAGGGAGCATTGATGGCTACACCTTC. It yields the protein CAGQGTGSIDGYTF.

The chain is built from TRBV27 and TRBJ1-2; TRBD1 matches 9 bases. After removal of 5 bases from V and 7 bases from J, the junction contained 8 bases not matched to a gene. Germline V gene data show CDR1 as MNHEY and CDR2 as SMNVEV (reference sequence). The CDR3 spans 14 residues. The CDR3 region has the DNA TGTGCCAGCAGTATGTCACAGGGGGCCGTTGGCTACACCTTC. Translation: CASSMSQGAVGYTF.

This chain joins TRBV29-1 and TRBJ1-4; maybe TRBD1 (5 bases). Looked up from germline, CDR1 is SQVTM and CDR2 is ANQGSEA. Trimming pared 8 bases from V and 5 bases from J, leaving 15 bases between. This CDR3 is 13 amino acids long. This chain's CDR3 is CSFLGGDNEKLFF. In DNA, the CDR3 is TGCAGCTTCCTCGGGGGAGACAATGAAAAACTGTTTTTT.

This chain connects TRBV27 to TRBJ1-2; no definite D call. The V gene lost 2 bases and the J gene lost 4 bases, with 8 bases spanning the gap. The CDR3 sequence is 13 residues long. In germline, CDR1 is MNHEY, CDR2 SMNVEV (reference sequence). The CDR3 protein is CASSLPSGYGYTF. CDR3 DNA: TGTGCCAGCAGTTTACCCTCAGGCTATGGCTACACCTTC.